These 32 T cell receptor beta chains were all obtained from the same sample, sequenced in a study of T cells in Graves' hyperthyroidism and ophthalmopathy (dated by TCRdb to the late 2010s). The library relied on multiplex PCR. Sequencing took place on an Illumina HiSeq 2000. The TCR beta CDR3 regions were amplified from the RNA transcripts. A first-round RT-PCR of the TCR CDR3 used the HTBI primer set with the Qiagen OneStep RT-PCR kit. TCRdb reprocessing: public reads trimmed at Q25 with fastp, clones called with MiXCR, in-frame beta chains kept. When rows share a CDR3 protein, they turn into one entry using the most common DNA and genes. Counted in this sample were 300,000 to 400,000 distinct CDR3 sequences; roughly a fifth of them appeared once. The ten largest make up around half of the sample. The specimen sequenced was blood. The receptors were gathered from a woman between 45 and 60 years old with Graves' hyperthyroidism.

This clonotype was counted ten times or more. This chain joins TRBV28 and TRBJ2-7; 8 nucleotides line up with TRBD2. This CDR3 has 17 amino acids. The trim removed 5 bases at V and 6 bases at J, leaving 18 bases unmatched. The germline V gene has CDR1 MDHEN and CDR2 SYDVKM. CDR3 region: CASSPPGTRISSSEQYF. The DNA of the CDR3 is TGTGCCAGCAGTCCCCCTGGGACTAGAATCTCCTCGTCCGAGCAGTACTTC.

This chain connects TRBV30 to TRBJ1-2, with 11 bases that match TRBD1. The CDR3 is 16 residues long. V was clipped by 3 bases and J by 7 bases; unmatched bases: 13. CDR1 is GTSNPN, CDR2 SVGIG, per germline (reference sequence). This chain's CDR3 is CAWRKRSGTGGSGYTF. The CDR3 coding sequence is TGTGCCTGGAGGAAGAGGAGTGGGACAGGGGGATCTGGCTACACCTTC.

As concerns this clonotype: A much larger clone differs from this one at a single base, so this may be a read error. The gene calls are TRBV19 and TRBJ1-5; D unresolved. The CDR3 covers 15 residues. Germline V gives CDR1 LNHDA, CDR2 SQIVND (reference sequence). The CDR3 spells CASGIDGNGNQPQHF. The CDR3 bases are TGTGCCAGTGGTATAGATGGGAATGGCAATCAGCCCCAGCATTTT.

The rearrangement joins TRBV28 to TRBJ1-2, with 7 bases aligning to TRBD1. V shed 6 bases, J shed 14 bases, and the junction held 9 bases outside the gene matches. The V gene's germline CDR1 is MDHEN and CDR2 SYDVKM. CDR3 length: 11 amino acids. CDR3 residues: CASRGDSPPTF. The CDR3 DNA is TGTGCCAGCAGAGGGGACAGCCCCCCGACCTTC.

This clonotype has ten or more counts. The genes are TRBV18 and TRBJ1-1; D unresolved. Germline loops: CDR1 KGHSH, CDR2 LQKENI. The CDR3 is made up of 15 amino acids. V shed 0 bases and J shed 0 bases, with 8 bases lying between them. The CDR3 is CASSPPTLMNTEAFF. CDR3 in DNA: TGTGCCAGCTCACCACCGACATTGATGAACACTGAAGCTTTCTTT.

The gene calls are TRBV2 and TRBJ1-6; 8 bases agree with TRBD1. Germline trimming cut 5 bases from V and 3 bases from J; bases unmatched to any gene: 6. The CDR3 runs 16 residues. The germline V gene encodes CDR1 SNHLY and CDR2 FYNNEI. The CDR3 is CASSLGQDFYNSPLHF. The CDR3 nucleotides are TGTGCCAGCAGTCTGGGACAGGATTTCTATAATTCACCCCTCCACTTT.

Many counts were recorded for this clonotype. V is TRBV28 and J is TRBJ2-7; 12 bases align to TRBD1. V lost 3 bases, J lost 6 bases, and 3 bases stayed unmatched. Germline V CDR1 and CDR2: MDHEN, SYDVKM. CDR3 length equals 14 residues. For the CDR3, the DNA is TGTGCCAGCAGTTTGGGGACAGGGGGCGGCGAGCAGTACTTC. Amino acids: CASSLGTGGGEQYF.

This clonotype has more than one count but fewer than ten. V usage is TRBV19 and J usage is TRBJ2-3; 8 bases match TRBD2. Germline CDR1 and CDR2: LNHDA and SQIVND (reference sequence). Unmatched junction bases numbered 5, after V lost 4 bases and J lost 2 bases. The length of the CDR3 is 15 residues. CDR3 loop: CASSTSGHNTDTQYF. CDR3 nucleotides: TGTGCCAGTAGTACTAGCGGGCACAACACAGATACGCAGTATTTT.

The rearrangement links TRBV5-5 to TRBJ2-7; D tentatively fits TRBD1 or TRBD2 (5 bases each). Per germline, CDR1 SGHKS and CDR2 YYEKEE (reference sequence). This CDR3 region has 15 residues. V was shortened by 0 bases and J by 2 bases, with 12 bases between the two germline ends. CDR3 DNA sequence: TGTGCCAGCAGCTTGGCGTCTCTGGGGGCCTACGAGCAGTACTTC. This encodes CASSLASLGAYEQYF.

In this sample, this clonotype turned up many times. This sequence joins TRBV7-8 and TRBJ2-1; 9 bases fit TRBD2. This CDR3 has 15 residues. Looked up from germline, CDR1 is SGHVS and CDR2 is FQNEAQ. The ends lost 1 base at V and 8 bases at J; junction bases unmatched: 6. This CDR3 is CASSLGGAGGYEQFF. CDR3 bases: TGTGCCAGCAGCTTAGGGGGAGCGGGGGGCTATGAGCAGTTCTTC. The full variable domain, completed using reference TRBV7-8 and TRBJ2-1, is GAGVSQSPRYKVAKRGQDVALRCDPISGHVSLFWYQQALGQGPEFLTYFQNEAQLDKSGLPSDRFFAERPEGSVSTLKIQRTQQEDSAVYLCASSLGGAGGYEQFFGPGTRLTVL.

The table lists this clonotype with a few counts. The chain has TRBV6-2 or TRBV6-3 and TRBJ2-3; 7 nucleotides agree with TRBD2. This CDR3 has 15 amino acids. The ends lost 2 bases at V and 0 bases at J; junction bases unmatched: 2. Germline loops: CDR1 MNHEY, CDR2 SVGEGT. CDR3 in amino acids: CASSYLAASTDTQYF. The CDR3 bases are TGTGCCAGCAGTTACCTAGCGGCTAGCACAGATACGCAGTATTTT.

Ten or more counts support this clonotype. This rearrangement joins TRBV6-1 to TRBJ2-5; no reliable D call. The ends were cut back, 6 bases at V and 5 bases at J, with 16 bases in the middle. The CDR3 is 14 amino acids. Germline CDR1 reads MNHNS; CDR2 reads SASEGT. Written as DNA, the CDR3 is TGTGCCAGCAGACCTTACAAGGTTCGGGAGACCCAGTACTTC. Its protein is CASRPYKVRETQYF.

The sample holds many counts of this clonotype. The chain employs TRBV10-3 and TRBJ2-3; D is uncertain. Germline V lookup: CDR1 ENHRY, CDR2 SYGVKD. Trimming removed 4 bases at V and 2 bases at J, with 4 bases between. The CDR3 length is 12 residues. The CDR3 loop is CAISGNTDTQYF. CDR3 sequence (DNA): TGTGCCATCAGTGGGAACACAGATACGCAGTATTTT.

This clonotype is medium-sized. The V and J genes are TRBV5-1 and TRBJ2-3, with 7 positions matching TRBD2. Germline values: CDR1 SGHRS, CDR2 YFSETQ. The ends lost 5 bases at V and 0 bases at J; junction bases unmatched: 6. The CDR3 is 15 residues long. DNA for the CDR3: TGCGCCAGCAGTACTGCGGGAGCTAGCACAGATACGCAGTATTTT. Translating gives CASSTAGASTDTQYF.

This clonotype has at least ten counts. The rearrangement links TRBV6-1 to TRBJ1-1; D is unresolved. The CDR3 totals 13 residues. The V gene lost 8 bases and the J gene lost 5 bases, with 15 bases spanning the gap. Germline V lookup: CDR1 MNHNS, CDR2 SASEGT. The CDR3 nucleotides read TGTGCCAGCCAAGAATCAGGCTTGACTGAAGCTTTCTTT. It is translated as CASQESGLTEAFF.

This clonotype was seen at least ten times. The chain employs TRBV18 and TRBJ1-1; the D gene is possibly TRBD1 (6 bases). Per germline, CDR1 KGHSH and CDR2 LQKENI. The V end was cut by 2 bases, the J end by 2 bases, with 12 bases between. The CDR3 loop spans 15 amino acids. DNA for the CDR3: TGTGCCAGCTCACCAGACGGGACATTAAACACTGAAGCTTTCTTT. Residues: CASSPDGTLNTEAFF.

Concerning this clonotype itself: The junction departs from germline at one end; a sequencing error may be responsible. V gene TRBV27 combines with J gene TRBJ1-2; TRBD1 agrees at 8 bases. CDR3 length: 13 amino acids. Germline-derived CDR1 and CDR2 are MNHEY and SMNVEV (reference sequence). The CDR3 DNA reads TGTGCCAGCAGTCGGACAGGGATTAGTGGCTACGCCTTC. Amino acid sequence: CASSRTGISGYAF.

The chain has TRBV28 and TRBJ2-5; D is ambiguous. The CDR3 sequence is 16 residues long. Germline CDR1 is MDHEN and CDR2 is SYDVKM. V was shortened by 3 bases and J by 3 bases, with 17 bases between the two germline ends. The DNA of the CDR3 is TGTGCCAGCAGTTTTTCGGAAGCTGGAAGAGAAGAGACCCAGTACTTC. Its protein is CASSFSEAGREETQYF.

The chain employs TRBV6-1 and TRBJ1-1; tentative D call: TRBD1 (6 bases). V was clipped by 7 bases and J by 1 base, with 10 bases between them. This CDR3 has 13 residues. CDR1 and CDR2 from the germline V gene are MNHNS and SASEGT. CDR3 protein: CASIEGGNTEAFF. Written as DNA, the CDR3 is TGTGCCAGCATAGAGGGGGGGAACACTGAAGCTTTCTTT.

This clonotype was counted only a few times. The rearrangement uses TRBV19 and TRBJ2-6, with D unresolved. There are 14 residues in the CDR3. The V gene lost 3 bases and the J gene lost 1 base, with 4 bases spanning the gap. Germline loops: CDR1 LNHDA, CDR2 SQIVND (reference sequence). The CDR3 bases are TGTGCCAGTAGTATTGGATCTGGGGCCAACGTCCTGACTTTC. Its translation is CASSIGSGANVLTF.

About this clonotype itself: A clone one base away is much larger, so this may be a read error. V is TRBV7-9 and J is TRBJ2-7; no clear D gene. This CDR3 contains 12 residues. From germline, CDR1 is SEHNR and CDR2 FQNEAQ (reference sequence). Trimming removed 2 bases from V and 8 bases from J, with 10 bases in between. CDR3 in DNA: TGTGCCAGCAGCTTAAATGTGGGAAAGCAGTACTTC. Translated: CASSLNVGKQYF.

Many counts were recorded for this clonotype. The chain employs TRBV20-1 and TRBJ2-7, with D unclear. In germline, CDR1 is DFQATT, CDR2 SNEGSKA (reference sequence). Trimming left V 5 bases short and J 0 bases short, with 17 bases between. This CDR3 comprises 15 residues. The CDR3 DNA reads TGCAGTGCTCACCCCCCAGGAGATGGCTCCTACGAGCAGTACTTC. Protein: CSAHPPGDGSYEQYF.

The chain uses TRBV3-1 and TRBJ2-7; D gene unclear. Looked up from germline, CDR1 is LGHDT and CDR2 is YNNKEL (reference sequence). This CDR3 is built from 15 residues. Trimming shortened V by 0 bases and J by 0 bases, and 9 bases separated the two germline ends. The CDR3 protein is CASSQDRRSSYEQYF. The CDR3 DNA reads TGTGCCAGCAGCCAAGATAGGCGGAGCTCCTACGAGCAGTACTTC.

This clonotype was seen at least ten times. The chain is built from TRBV7-9 and TRBJ2-3; no clear D gene. CDR1 and CDR2 from the germline V gene are SEHNR and FQNEAQ (reference sequence). The CDR3 totals 12 residues. The germline V and J ends were trimmed by 5 bases and 8 bases, with 11 bases remaining between them. In nucleotides, the CDR3 is TGTGCCAGCAGCCTGTTCGAGGTTACGCAGTATTTT. Translating it yields CASSLFEVTQYF. Looking up the rest from reference TRBV7-9 and TRBJ2-3 gives the full variable domain: DTGVSQNPRHKITKRGQNVTFRCDPISEHNRLYWYRQTLGQGPEFLTYFQNEAQLEKSRLLSDRFSAERPKGSFSTLEIQRTEQGDSAMYLCASSLFEVTQYFGPGTRLTVL.

In the case of this clonotype: One junction end disagrees with the germline gene, perhaps due to a read error. The CDR3: CAIGEREMDTQYF. CDR3 bases: TGTGCCATCGGTGAGCGGGAGATGGATACGCAGTATTTT. The genes are TRBV10-3 and TRBJ2-3; the match to TRBD2 covers 8 bases. The germline CDR1 and CDR2 sequences are ENHRY and SYGVKD. The CDR3 covers 13 residues.

The rearrangement links TRBV3-1 to TRBJ2-3; 15 positions agree with TRBD2. The junction had 7 bases not matched to a gene; V was cut back by 6 bases and J by 3 bases. Per the germline V gene, CDR1 is LGHDT and CDR2 is YNNKEL (reference sequence). This CDR3 comprises 17 residues. CDR3 coding DNA: TGTGCCAGCAGTTGGTCCGGACTAGCGGGAGGGACAGATACGCAGTATTTT. Translated: CASSWSGLAGGTDTQYF.

Many counts were recorded for this clonotype. J is TRBJ1-1 and V is TRBV5-1, with D possibly matching TRBD1 (5 bases). The V end was cut by 3 bases, the J end by 1 base, with 10 bases between. CDR3 length equals 14 residues. Germline V gene data show CDR1 as SGHRS and CDR2 as YFSETQ. CDR3: CASSWGPGNTEAFF. CDR3 nucleotide sequence: TGCGCCAGCAGCTGGGGACCGGGGAACACTGAAGCTTTCTTT. Full variable domain (missing parts from reference TRBV5-1 and TRBJ1-1): KAGVTQTPRYLIKTRGQQVTLSCSPISGHRSVSWYQQTPGQGLQFLFEYFSETQRNKGNFPGRFSGRQFSNSRSEMNVSTLELGDSALYLCASSWGPGNTEAFFGQGTRLTVV.

The genes are TRBV4-1 and TRBJ2-1; no firm D call. CDR3 length: 14 amino acids. CDR1 is MGHRA, CDR2 YSYEKL, per germline. V was shortened by 4 bases and J by 3 bases, with 10 bases between the two germline ends. The CDR3 sequence: CASSPQESYNEQFF. DNA of the CDR3: TGCGCCAGCAGCCCCCAGGAGAGCTACAATGAGCAGTTCTTC.

The V call is TRBV5-8, the J call TRBJ2-1; TRBD2 matches at 11 bases. The V segment lost 4 bases and the J segment 4 bases; nucleotides outside the gene matches: 7. The CDR3 is made up of 16 amino acids. The germline CDR1 and CDR2 sequences are SGHTS and YDEGEE. CDR3: CASSATGTSGYNEQFF. The CDR3 DNA follows: TGTGCCAGCAGCGCGACCGGGACTAGCGGATACAATGAGCAGTTCTTC.

This clonotype has ten or more counts. The chain combines TRBV6-1 with TRBJ2-7, with 8 bases aligning to TRBD2. Germline CDR1 is MNHNS and CDR2 is SASEGT. Trimming cost V 8 bases and J 7 bases; bases outside gene matches: 7. This CDR3 spans 12 amino acids. In DNA form, the CDR3 reads TGTGCCAGCGCGGGGGGTACAGGGGAGCAGTACTTC. Its translation is CASAGGTGEQYF.

This clonotype was counted at least ten times. Relative to the germline gene, one junction end is altered; a read error may explain this. The V and J genes are TRBV5-1 and TRBJ2-7, with TRBD1 matching over 9 bases. The CDR3 consists of 13 residues. Per the germline V gene, CDR1 is SGHRS and CDR2 is YFSETQ. The CDR3 region has the DNA TGTGCCAGCAGCCCACGACAGGGGGGTGAGCAGTACTTC. Protein sequence: CASSPRQGGEQYF.

The rearrangement links TRBV20-1 to TRBJ2-7, with TRBD1 matching 8 bases. Per the germline V gene, CDR1 is DFQATT and CDR2 is SNEGSKA (reference sequence). The CDR3 spans 11 residues. V lost 4 bases and J lost 7; bases outside the gene matches: 3. Here the CDR3 DNA reads TGCAGTGCTACAGGGGGCGGGGAGCAGTACTTC. Translating it yields CSATGGGEQYF.